This T cell receptor (beta chain) was obtained from a study of CD8+ T cells in alopecia areata. Study-wide points: Mouse data revealed clearer TCR sharing than patient data did, a gap possibly tied to HLA. For lesional scalp, especially alopecia totalis/universalis, clonality was higher than in normal scalp. Besides other cells, scalp samples also yield sequences of resident alphabeta T cells from normal skin.

V shed 3 bases and J 3 bases; nucleotides not matched to a gene: 2. Germline values: CDR1 SGHDT, CDR2 YYEEEE. The CDR3 is 14 residues long. Following RNA extraction, reverse transcription yielded cDNA that acted as the sequencing template. TCRdb's table, derived via immunoSEQ multiplex PCR, lists solely in-frame clones and lacks some. This sample carries 110,000 to 150,000 clones, 62% of them seen once, and the ten largest clones take approximately 34%. A word on this clone: Antigen specificity is unknown. A much larger clonotype is one base distant, so this may be a read error.

This chain links TRBV5-6 with TRBJ2-7, with TRBD1 matching 11 bases. This clonotype was obtained from a human donor in good health. Sequenced: CD8+ T cells sorted from blood. CDR3 sequence (DNA): TGTGCCAGCAGCTACGGGACAGGGGGCTACGAGCAGTACTTC. Protein product: CASSYGTGGYEQYF.